This T cell receptor (beta chain) originates from a study of blood T cell repertoires in COVID-19 (dated by TCRdb to the early 2020s). Regarding the study in general: Samples covering the acute and convalescent phases of COVID-19 were provided by collaborators in the United States, Italy and Spain. The material from the prospective study consisted of cDNA or gDNA derived from T cells, B-cell-depleted T cells, or PBMCs. Subjects who had been exposed to COVID-19, were actively infected with it, or had recovered from it provided the deeply sampled blood TCRbeta repertoires that made up the dataset. The repertoires were made available in a free public database intended to serve as a resource for research on the immune response to SARS-CoV-2. The samples were drawn from the first 160 participants of the ongoing ImmuneRACE study and from about 1,200 subjects provided by 6 global collaborators. The sample metadata nearly always contained a de-identified subject ID, COVID-19 status, age in years and sex. Where available, HLA class I and class II types were taken from metadata supplied by the sample provider and were not determined by assay-based typing. What the authors observed across the whole study: The amount of clinical and demographic metadata varied by source and participant and was provided uncurated.

Relative to germline, V is missing 4 bases and J is missing 4 bases, with 2 bases of the junction outside any gene match. Reading the germline V gene (reference sequence) gives CDR1 MNHEY and CDR2 SMNVEV. From the cysteine through the phenylalanine, the CDR3 covers 15 amino acids. Here the CDR3 DNA is all that survives: 45 bases in frame from base 1. TCRbeta CDR3 regions were amplified from genomic DNA by means of the immunoSEQ Assay, a bias-controlled multiplex PCR. Regarding the original processing steps: The number of nucleated cells in each sample was estimated from the amplification of reference gene primers within the assay. Sequence reads were collapsed and filtered to measure the absolute abundance of every unique TCRbeta CDR3 rearrangement. For each sample, productive Simpson clonality was calculated by taking the square root of Simpson's diversity index across productive rearrangements. TCRdb re-hosts the immuneACCESS table, in-frame sequences only. Its copies lack some clones; in the studies checked, an unresolved V gene accounts for under half of them, and the cause for the rest is not known. V and J calls and clone size are as listed in that table; D and trimming were resolved from the DNA. The table for this sample lists under 200,000 clones; roughly 80% of them were counted only once. The ten largest account for 1.5% of the sample.

About this clone itself: The antigen it recognizes is unknown. One base away there is no much larger clone; base qualities are not given.

Each collaborating institution followed its own protocols to collect whole blood in K2EDTA tubes. For TCRbeta analysis, collaborators shipped samples as frozen whole blood, isolated PBMCs, or DNA extracted from either of those sample types. The sequence was obtained from a human donor in a cohort sampled during active COVID-19. Sample: peripheral blood. Recombination connected TRBV27 to TRBJ2-2, and 11 junctional nucleotides match TRBD2. The CDR3 here reads CASSSLAGATGELFF. The DNA is TGTGCCAGCAGTTCACTAGCGGGAGCCACCGGGGAGCTGTTTTTT.